The clone carrying this TCR beta chain turned up a few times. What it recognizes is unknown. TCRdb fed the reads into MiXCR, producing one record per CDR3 protein. This table holds approximately 990,000 distinct CDR3 sequences, approximately 31% found once. The sample originates from a study of T cell repertoires in cytomegalovirus infection. Study in general: Selected CMV epitopes included recently identified HLA-C-restricted ones as well as well-studied HLA-B-restricted ones. Public TCR beta signature analysis indicated the presence of both CMV infection and matching HLA type. Study-wide points: Dominating the ex vivo response were HLA-C-restricted CMV-specific TCR beta clonotypes. Identification of carriers of CMV plus the relevant HLA was achieved through cumulative public TCR beta family frequency.

CDR3 length: 12 amino acids. After removal of 11 bases from V and 4 bases from J, the junction contained 6 bases not matched to a gene. The V gene's germline CDR1 is SEHNR and CDR2 FQNEAQ (reference sequence). This sequence was found in a human donor in good health (CMV status not recorded). Some clones in this sample may be carry-over from other donors' samples. The rearrangement uses TRBV7-9 and TRBJ2-3; 7 bases map to TRBD1. Material: cultured CD8+ T cells from PBMCs, obtained from culture after CMV antigen stimulation. The CDR3 reads CASHRGPDTQYF. The CDR3 nucleotides read TGTGCCTCACACAGGGGACCAGATACGCAGTATTTT.